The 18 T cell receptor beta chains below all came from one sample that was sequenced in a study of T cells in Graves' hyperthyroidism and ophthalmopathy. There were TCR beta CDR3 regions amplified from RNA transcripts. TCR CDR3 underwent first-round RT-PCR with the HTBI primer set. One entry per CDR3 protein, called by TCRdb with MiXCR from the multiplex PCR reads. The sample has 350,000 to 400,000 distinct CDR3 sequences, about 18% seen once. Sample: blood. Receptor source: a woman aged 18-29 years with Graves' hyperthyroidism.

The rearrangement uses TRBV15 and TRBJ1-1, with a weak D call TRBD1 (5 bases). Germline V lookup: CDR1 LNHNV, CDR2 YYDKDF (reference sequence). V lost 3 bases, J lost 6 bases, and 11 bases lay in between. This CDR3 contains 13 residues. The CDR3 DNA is TGTGCCACCAGCAGCTACCGGGACGCTGAAGCTTTCTTT. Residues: CATSSYRDAEAFF.

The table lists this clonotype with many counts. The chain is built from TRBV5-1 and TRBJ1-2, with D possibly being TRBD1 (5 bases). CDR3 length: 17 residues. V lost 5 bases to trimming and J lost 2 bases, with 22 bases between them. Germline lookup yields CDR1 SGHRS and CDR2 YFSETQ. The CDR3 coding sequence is TGCGCCAGCAGAGGCAGGGTTTCGGCGGGGAGCAACTATGGCTACACCTTC. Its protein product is CASRGRVSAGSNYGYTF.

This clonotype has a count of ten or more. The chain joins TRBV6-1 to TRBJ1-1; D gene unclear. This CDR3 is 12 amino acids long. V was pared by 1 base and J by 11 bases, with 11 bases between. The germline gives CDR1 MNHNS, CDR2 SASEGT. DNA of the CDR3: TGTGCCAGCAGTGAAGGGAGGTGGGTGGCTTTCTTT. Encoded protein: CASSEGRWVAFF.

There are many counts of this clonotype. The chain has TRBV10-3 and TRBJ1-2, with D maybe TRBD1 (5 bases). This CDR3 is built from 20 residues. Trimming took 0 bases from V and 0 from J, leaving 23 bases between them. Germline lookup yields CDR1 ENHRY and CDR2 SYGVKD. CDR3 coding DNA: TGTGCCATCAGTGAGTCTCTTTTTCGGGGCAGCCCCAGAGCTAACTATGGCTACACCTTC. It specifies CAISESLFRGSPRANYGYTF.

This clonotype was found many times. The CDR3, as DNA: TGTGCCAGCAGTTACACGACCGGGGAGCTGTTTTTT. Protein: CASSYTTGELFF. The V and J genes are TRBV12-3 or TRBV12-4 and TRBJ2-2; D is ambiguous. The CDR3 is 12 residues long. Trimming pared 4 bases from V and 5 bases from J, leaving 5 bases between.

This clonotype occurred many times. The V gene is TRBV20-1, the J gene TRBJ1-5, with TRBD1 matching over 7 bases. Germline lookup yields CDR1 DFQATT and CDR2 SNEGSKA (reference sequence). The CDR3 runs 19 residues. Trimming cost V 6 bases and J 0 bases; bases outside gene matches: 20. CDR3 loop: CSALDVAGGEFYSNQPQHF. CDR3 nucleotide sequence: TGCAGTGCGCTGGACGTGGCAGGGGGGGAGTTCTATAGCAATCAGCCCCAGCATTTT.

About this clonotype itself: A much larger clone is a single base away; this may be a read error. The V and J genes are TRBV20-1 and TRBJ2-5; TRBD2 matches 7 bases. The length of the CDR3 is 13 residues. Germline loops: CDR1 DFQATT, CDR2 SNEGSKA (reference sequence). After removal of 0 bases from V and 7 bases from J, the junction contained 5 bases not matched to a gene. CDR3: CSARDGGSGTQYF. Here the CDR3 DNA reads TGCAGTGCTAGAGACGGGGGGTCAGGGACCCAGTACTTC.

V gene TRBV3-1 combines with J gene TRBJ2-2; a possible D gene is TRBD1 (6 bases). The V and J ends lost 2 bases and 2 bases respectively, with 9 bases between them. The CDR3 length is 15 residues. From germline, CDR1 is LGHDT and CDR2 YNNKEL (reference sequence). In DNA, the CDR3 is TGTGCCAGCAGCCAAACGGGGACAAACACCGGGGAGCTGTTTTTT. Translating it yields CASSQTGTNTGELFF. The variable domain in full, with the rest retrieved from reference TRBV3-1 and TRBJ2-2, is DTAVSQTPKYLVTQMGNDKSIKCEQNLGHDTMYWYKQDSKKFLKIMFSYNNKELIINETVPNRFSPKSPDKAHLNLHINSLELGDSAVYFCASSQTGTNTGELFFGEGSRLTVL.

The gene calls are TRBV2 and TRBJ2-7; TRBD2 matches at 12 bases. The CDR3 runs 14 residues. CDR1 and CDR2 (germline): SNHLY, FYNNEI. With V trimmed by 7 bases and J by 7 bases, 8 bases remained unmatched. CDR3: CASIRLAGDGEQYF. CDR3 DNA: TGTGCCAGCATTCGACTAGCGGGAGACGGAGAGCAGTACTTC. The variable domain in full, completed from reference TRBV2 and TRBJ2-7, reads EPEVTQTPSHQVTQMGQEVILRCVPISNHLYFYWYRQILGQKVEFLVSFYNNEISEKSEIFDDQFSVERPDGSNFTLKIRSTKLEDSAMYFCASIRLAGDGEQYFGPGTRLTVT.

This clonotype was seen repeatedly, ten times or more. The CDR3 bases are TGTGCCAGCAGGATTACAGGGGGCGACGAGCAGTACTTC. Its protein is CASRITGGDEQYF. This chain links TRBV12-3 or TRBV12-4 with TRBJ2-7, with 9 bases that match TRBD1. This CDR3 has 13 amino acids. The V segment lost 6 bases and the J segment 5 bases; nucleotides outside the gene matches: 5.

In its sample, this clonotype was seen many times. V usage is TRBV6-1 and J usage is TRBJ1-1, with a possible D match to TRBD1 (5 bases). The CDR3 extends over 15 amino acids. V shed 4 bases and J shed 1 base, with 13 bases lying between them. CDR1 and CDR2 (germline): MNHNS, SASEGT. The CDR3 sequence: CASSVRDRGNTEAFF. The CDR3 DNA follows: TGTGCCAGCAGTGTCCGAGACAGAGGGAACACTGAAGCTTTCTTT.

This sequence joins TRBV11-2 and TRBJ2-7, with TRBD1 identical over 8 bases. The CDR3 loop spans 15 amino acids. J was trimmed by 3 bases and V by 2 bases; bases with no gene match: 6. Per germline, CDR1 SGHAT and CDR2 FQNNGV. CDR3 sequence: CASSLRRQGSYEQYF. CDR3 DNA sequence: TGTGCCAGCAGCTTACGACGACAGGGGAGCTACGAGCAGTACTTC.

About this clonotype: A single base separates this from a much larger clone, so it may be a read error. This CDR3 is CASSLDGQNYEQYV. CDR3 DNA: TGTGCCAGCAGCTTAGATGGACAGAACTACGAGCAGTACGTC. The genes are TRBV11-3 and TRBJ2-7; TRBD1 might be the D (6 bases). Germline V gene data show CDR1 as SGHNT and CDR2 as YENEEA. This CDR3 is built from 14 residues. Trimming pared 0 bases from V and 3 bases from J, leaving 9 bases between.

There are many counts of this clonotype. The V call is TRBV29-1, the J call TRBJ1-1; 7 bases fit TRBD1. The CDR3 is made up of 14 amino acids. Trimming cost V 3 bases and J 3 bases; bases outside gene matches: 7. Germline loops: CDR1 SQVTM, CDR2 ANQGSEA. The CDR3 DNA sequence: TGCAGCGTTGACTCAGGGGGACTGGACACTGAAGCTTTCTTT. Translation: CSVDSGGLDTEAFF.

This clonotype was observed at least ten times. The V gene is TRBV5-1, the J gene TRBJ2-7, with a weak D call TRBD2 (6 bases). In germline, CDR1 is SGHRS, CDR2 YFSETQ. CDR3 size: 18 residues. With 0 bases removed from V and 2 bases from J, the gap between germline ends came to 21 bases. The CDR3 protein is CASSLAAGSGPFPYEQYF. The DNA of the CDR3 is TGCGCCAGCAGCTTGGCCGCGGGGTCCGGGCCCTTTCCCTACGAGCAGTACTTC.

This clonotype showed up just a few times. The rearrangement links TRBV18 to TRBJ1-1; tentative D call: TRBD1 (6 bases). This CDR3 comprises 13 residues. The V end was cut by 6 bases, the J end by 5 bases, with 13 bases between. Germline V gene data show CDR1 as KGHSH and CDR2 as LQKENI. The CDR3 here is CASSGAGDTEAFF. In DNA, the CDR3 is TGTGCCAGCTCTGGTGCAGGGGATACTGAAGCTTTCTTT.

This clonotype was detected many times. CDR3 DNA sequence: TGTGCCAGCGGGAGCGGGGTCGAGCAGTACTTC. Amino acids: CASGSGVEQYF. V usage is TRBV7-3 and J usage is TRBJ2-7; 7 bases line up with TRBD2. The V gene end was trimmed by 8 bases and the J gene end by 6 bases; junction bases not matched to a gene: 4. CDR1 SGHTA and CDR2 FQGTGA come from the germline V gene. There are 11 residues in the CDR3.

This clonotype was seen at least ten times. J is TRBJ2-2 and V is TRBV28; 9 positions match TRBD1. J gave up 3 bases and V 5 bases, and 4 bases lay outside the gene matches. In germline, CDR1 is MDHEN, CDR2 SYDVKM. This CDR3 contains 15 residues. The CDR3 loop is CASSRDRVDTGELFF. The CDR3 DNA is TGTGCCAGCAGTCGGGACAGGGTCGACACCGGGGAGCTGTTTTTT. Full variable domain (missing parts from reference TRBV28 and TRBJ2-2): DVKVTQSSRYLVKRTGEKVFLECVQDMDHENMFWYRQDPGLGLRLIYFSYDVKMKEKGDIPEGYSVSREKKERFSLILESASTNQTSMYLCASSRDRVDTGELFFGEGSRLTVL.